This T cell receptor beta chain was documented in a study of T cells in Graves' hyperthyroidism and ophthalmopathy. General study findings and limits: By a 13 V-J model, ophthalmopathy was set apart from stable hyperthyroidism. Most thyroid clonotypes expanded above 0.001 were also detected in blood.

The sample holds a few counts of this clonotype. Its antigen remains unidentified. The CDR3 loop spans 13 amino acids. Germline-derived CDR1 and CDR2 are MNHEY and SMNVEV (reference sequence). V was cut by 8 bases and J by 8 bases, with 18 bases left in between. Amplification targeted TCR beta CDR3 regions from RNA transcripts. In the first-round RT-PCR of the TCR CDR3, the HTBI primer set was used. One entry per CDR3 protein, called by TCRdb with MiXCR from the multiplex PCR reads. The sample holds around 600,000 distinct CDR3 sequences, around 15% seen once. The sample was blood. The source of this sequence is a woman aged 50 to 60 with Graves' ophthalmopathy. This rearrangement joins TRBV27 to TRBJ1-2; D remains ambiguous. DNA of the CDR3: TGTGCCAGCGGTCTGGAGGGTGGTTGGGGCTACACCTTC. It encodes CASGLEGGWGYTF.